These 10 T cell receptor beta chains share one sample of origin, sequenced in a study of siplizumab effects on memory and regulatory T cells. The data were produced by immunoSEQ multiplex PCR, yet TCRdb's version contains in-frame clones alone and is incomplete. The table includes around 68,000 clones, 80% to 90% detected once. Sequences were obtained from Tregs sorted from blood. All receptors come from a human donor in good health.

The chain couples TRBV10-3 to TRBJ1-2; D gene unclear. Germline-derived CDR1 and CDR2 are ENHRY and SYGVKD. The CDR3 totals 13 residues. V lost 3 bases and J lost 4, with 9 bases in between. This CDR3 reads CAISESQIYGYTF. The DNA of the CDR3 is TGTGCCATCAGTGAAAGTCAGATCTATGGCTACACCTTC.

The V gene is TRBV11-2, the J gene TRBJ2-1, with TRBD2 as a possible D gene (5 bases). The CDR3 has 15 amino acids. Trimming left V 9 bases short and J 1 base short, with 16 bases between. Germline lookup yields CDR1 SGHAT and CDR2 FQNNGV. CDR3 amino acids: CASSLDSASYNEQFF. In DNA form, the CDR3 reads TGTGCCAGTTCCTTGGACTCCGCGTCCTACAATGAGCAGTTCTTC.

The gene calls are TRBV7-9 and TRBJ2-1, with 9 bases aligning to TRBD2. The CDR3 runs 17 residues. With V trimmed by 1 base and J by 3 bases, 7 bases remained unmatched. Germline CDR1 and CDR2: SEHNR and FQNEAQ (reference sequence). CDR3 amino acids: CASSLGVGSGGYNEQFF. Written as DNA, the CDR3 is TGTGCCAGCAGCTTAGGAGTAGGTAGCGGGGGCTACAATGAGCAGTTCTTC.

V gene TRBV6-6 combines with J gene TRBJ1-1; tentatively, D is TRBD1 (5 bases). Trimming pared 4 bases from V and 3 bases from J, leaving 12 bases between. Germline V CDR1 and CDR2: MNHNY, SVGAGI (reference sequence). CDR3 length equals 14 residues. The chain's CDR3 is CASSSPDRDTEAFF. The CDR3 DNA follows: TGTGCCAGCAGTTCTCCAGACAGAGACACTGAAGCTTTCTTT.

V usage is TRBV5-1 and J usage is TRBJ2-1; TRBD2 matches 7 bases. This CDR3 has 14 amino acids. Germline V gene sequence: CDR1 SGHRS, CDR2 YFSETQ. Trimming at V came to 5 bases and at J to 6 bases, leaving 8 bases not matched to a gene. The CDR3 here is CASSWIAGLNEQFF. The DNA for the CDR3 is TGCGCCAGCAGTTGGATAGCGGGTCTCAATGAGCAGTTCTTC.

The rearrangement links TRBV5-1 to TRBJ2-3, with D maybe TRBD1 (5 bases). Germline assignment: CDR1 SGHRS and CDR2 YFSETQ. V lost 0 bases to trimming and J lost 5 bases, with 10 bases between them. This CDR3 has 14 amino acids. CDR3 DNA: TGCGCCAGCAGCTTGGACAGGTCGCGAGATACGCAGTATTTT. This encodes CASSLDRSRDTQYF.

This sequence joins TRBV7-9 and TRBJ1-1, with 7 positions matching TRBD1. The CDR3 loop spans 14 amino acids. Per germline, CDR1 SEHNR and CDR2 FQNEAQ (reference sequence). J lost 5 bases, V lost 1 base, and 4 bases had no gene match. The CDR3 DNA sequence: TGTGCCAGCAGCTTAGAAACAGGGGAAACTGAAGCTTTCTTT. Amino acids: CASSLETGETEAFF.

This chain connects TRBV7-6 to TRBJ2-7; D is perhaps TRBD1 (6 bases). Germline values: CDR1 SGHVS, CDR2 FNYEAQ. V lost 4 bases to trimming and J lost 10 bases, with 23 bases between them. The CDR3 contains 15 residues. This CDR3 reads CASSSSSIGQSFQYF. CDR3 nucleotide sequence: TGTGCCAGCAGCTCGAGCTCCATTGGACAGTCCTTCCAGTACTTC. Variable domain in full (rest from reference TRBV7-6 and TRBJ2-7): GAGVSQSPRYKVTKRGQDVALRCDPISGHVSLYWYRQALGQGPEFLTYFNYEAQQDKSGLPNDRFSAERPEGSISTLTIQRTEQRDSAMYRCASSSSSIGQSFQYFGPGTRLTVT.

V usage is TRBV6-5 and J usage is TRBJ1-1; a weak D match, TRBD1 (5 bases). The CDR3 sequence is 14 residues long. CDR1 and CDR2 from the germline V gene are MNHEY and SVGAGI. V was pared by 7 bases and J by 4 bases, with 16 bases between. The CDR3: CASTTTLGRTEAFF. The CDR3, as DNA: TGTGCCAGCACCACCACGTTGGGACGCACTGAAGCTTTCTTT.

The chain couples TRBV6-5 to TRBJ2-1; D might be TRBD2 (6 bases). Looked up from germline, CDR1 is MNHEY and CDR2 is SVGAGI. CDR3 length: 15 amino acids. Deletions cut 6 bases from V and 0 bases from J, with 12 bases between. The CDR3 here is CASRMAGSSYNEQFF. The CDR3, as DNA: TGTGCCAGCAGGATGGCGGGGTCCTCCTACAATGAGCAGTTCTTC.